This is a list of T cell receptor beta chains from one sample in a study of cytomegalovirus exposure and HLA in healthy donors. Profiling relied on immunoSEQ multiplex PCR, and the TCRdb table lists in-frame clones only, not all of them. The data contain 140,000 to 150,000 clones, around 75% of them seen just once; the ten biggest clones take up roughly 1.6%. What was sequenced was PBMCs. The receptors derive from a woman aged 40 to 50 in good health and CMV-seronegative. The CDR3 runs from the conserved cysteine through the conserved F or W. D genes are given only for firm matches.

d_call,v_call,cdr3_aa
TRBD1,TRBV27,CASSELGGTGALDF
TRBD2,TRBV27,CASSNKLGASGNYEQYF
.,TRBV19,CASSIAGPDSAYEQYF
.,TRBV21-1,CASSLKGGKGNTIYF
.,TRBV7-9,CSGLGREYTEAFF
.,TRBV10-3,CAISESGQTGIHQPQHF
.,TRBV10-1,CASSQDSNQPQHF
TRBD1,TRBV9,CASSASTGYLLYEQYF
.,TRBV13,CASSLQSKYEQYF
.,TRBV7-9,CSSSLLPLETQYF
TRBD1,TRBV7-7,CASSQGGDTQYF
.,TRBV2,CASSVILGGGQPQHF
TRBD1,TRBV6-5,CASSFYGQAQETQYF
.,TRBV19,CASSSPTGQSSPLHF
.,TRBV18,CASSPQNGELYGYTF
.,TRBV5-1,CASSTDRTDTQYF
TRBD1,TRBV27,CASSLSWSQGAYEQYF
.,TRBV5-1,CASSLARDGYTF
.,TRBV7-9,CASSLATGTGHRSGNTIYF
TRBD1,TRBV6-1,CASVTAGTGGKTQYF
.,TRBV19,CASSMSGVDVWSMAKNIQYF
.,TRBV6-6,CASSSQGGTYNEQFF
TRBD1,TRBV11-2,CASSPGQGYGYTF
.,TRBV7-8,CASSLIDTVYNEQFF
.,TRBV9,CASSQDISDSPLHF
TRBD2,TRBV7-2,CASSPSGGPGSGANVLTF
.,TRBV25-1,CASSPPLREYEQYF
.,TRBV5-1,CASSPLGGDGSNQPQHF
.,TRBV28,CASSLTDNYGYTF
.,TRBV5-8,CASRLRGTTQETQYF
.,TRBV6-5,CASSKVSSGANVLTF
.,TRBV5-1,CASSFDRFTYEQYF
.,TRBV4-1,CASSRQPGGRREKLFF
.,TRBV4-1,CASSQESGQGALAGGPGETQYF
TRBD2,TRBV11-2,CASSLGGGAGGETQYF
TRBD2,TRBV18,CASSPPGRDRVGELFF
.,TRBV27,CASTSQGQETQYF
TRBD1,TRBV7-2,CASSLEDRVGSEAFF
TRBD1,TRBV11-2,CASSFDRGLGEQYF
.,TRBV28,CASSPQGYEAFF
.,TRBV6-5,CASGAGLYQPQHF
TRBD1,TRBV18,CASSPTPGTGYEQYF
.,TRBV5-4,CASSRDMSYEQYF
.,TRBV19,CASSIVRGLNIYGYTF
.,TRBV10-1,CASSDSGASTGELFF
.,TRBV2,CACEGLVNTEAFF
TRBD1,TRBV10-3,CAIRPDRGLSPLHF
.,TRBV7-9,CASSLALGGSEAFF